These 16 T cell receptor beta chains share one sample of origin, sequenced in a study of blood T cell repertoires in COVID-19. The data were produced by immunoSEQ multiplex PCR, yet TCRdb's version contains in-frame clones alone and is incomplete. In the table there are hundreds of thousands of clones, 83% of which are singletons. The sequenced sample consisted of PBMCs or T cells enriched from blood (not recorded which). The receptors come from a woman aged 35 to 49 who had been exposed to COVID-19.

The chain combines TRBV6-6 with TRBJ1-5; 8 nucleotides match TRBD1. Trimming at V came to 5 bases and at J to 0 bases, leaving 3 bases not matched to a gene. Germline V gene data show CDR1 as MNHNY and CDR2 as SVGAGI (reference sequence). The CDR3 is made up of 15 amino acids. The CDR3 here is CASSRTGISNQPQHF. In DNA, the CDR3 is TGTGCCAGCAGTCGGACAGGGATTAGCAATCAGCCCCAGCATTTT.

This clone was seen once. The V gene is TRBV12-3 or TRBV12-4, the J gene TRBJ1-2; tentatively, D is TRBD1 (6 bases). The CDR3 runs 13 residues. Trimming left V 3 bases short and J 8 bases short, with 13 bases between. This CDR3 is CASSFRGARGYTF. The CDR3 bases are TGTGCCAGCAGTTTTCGGGGGGCGCGGGGCTACACCTTC.

The genes are TRBV19 and TRBJ1-2, with 9 positions matching TRBD1. After removal of 5 bases from V and 7 bases from J, the junction contained 17 bases not matched to a gene. The germline gives CDR1 LNHDA, CDR2 SQIVND (reference sequence). This CDR3 is 17 amino acids long. The CDR3 loop is CASSSRTGAFDPGGYTF. DNA for the CDR3: TGTGCCAGTAGTTCCCGGACAGGGGCCTTCGACCCCGGTGGCTACACCTTC.

The genes are TRBV7-3 and TRBJ2-7; perhaps TRBD2 as D (6 bases). V lost 4 bases, J lost 7 bases, and 14 bases lay in between. The germline V gene has CDR1 SGHTA and CDR2 FQGTGA. The CDR3 is made up of 13 amino acids. CDR3 coding DNA: TGTGCCAGCAGCTGGAAACCGGAGGGTGAGCAGTACTTC. Its protein is CASSWKPEGEQYF.

The chain employs TRBV15 and TRBJ1-5; 7 bases match TRBD1. Germline values: CDR1 LNHNV, CDR2 YYDKDF (reference sequence). Unmatched junction bases numbered 4, after V lost 2 bases and J lost 6 bases. The CDR3 runs to 14 residues. CDR3 sequence reads: CATSRTTGIQPQHF. The CDR3 DNA reads TGTGCCACCAGCAGAACGACAGGGATTCAGCCCCAGCATTTT. Full variable domain (remainder filled in from reference TRBV15 and TRBJ1-5): DAMVIQNPRYQVTQFGKPVTLSCSQTLNHNVMYWYQQKSSQAPKLLFHYYDKDFNNEADTPDNFQSRRPNTSFCFLDIRSPGLGDTAMYLCATSRTTGIQPQHFGDGTRLSIL.

This clone turned up a few times. At the DNA level, this CDR3 is encoded by other sequences in the same sample as well. This chain links TRBV20-1 with TRBJ1-1; unclear D gene. This CDR3 comprises 11 residues. Trimming pared 6 bases from V and 11 bases from J, leaving 16 bases between. Germline values: CDR1 DFQATT, CDR2 SNEGSKA (reference sequence). CDR3 bases: TGCAGTGCGCCTCGCCCTGGGGAGGCTTTCTTT. This codes for CSAPRPGEAFF.

The rearrangement uses TRBV6-1 and TRBJ2-3; TRBD2 matches at 8 bases. The CDR3 loop spans 17 amino acids. The V and J ends lost 0 bases and 8 bases, in that order; junction bases with no gene match: 13. Germline V gives CDR1 MNHNS, CDR2 SASEGT. The CDR3: CASSEAPSGWGPATQYF. The CDR3 DNA reads as TGTGCCAGCAGTGAAGCACCTAGCGGGTGGGGCCCAGCTACGCAGTATTTT.

The V call is TRBV10-3, the J call TRBJ1-4; D is perhaps TRBD1 (5 bases). In germline, CDR1 is ENHRY, CDR2 SYGVKD. The CDR3 sequence is 14 residues long. V was trimmed by 5 bases and J by 4 bases, leaving 11 bases between them. The CDR3: CAISRQQGNEKLFF. In DNA form, the CDR3 reads TGTGCCATCAGTAGGCAGCAGGGTAATGAAAAACTGTTTTTT.

This chain joins TRBV7-2 and TRBJ2-1, with D possibly TRBD2 on 6 matching bases. The germline gives CDR1 SGHTA, CDR2 FQGNSA. This CDR3 spans 15 amino acids. The V gene lost 4 bases and the J gene lost 2 bases, with 12 bases spanning the gap. CDR3 in DNA: TGTGCCAGCAGCTACCACGGGGGAGCCTACAATGAGCAGTTCTTC. Amino acids: CASSYHGGAYNEQFF.

This clone was observed a single time. The rearrangement joins TRBV20-1 to TRBJ1-1; 7 bases are a match to TRBD1. V lost 3 bases to trimming and J lost 4 bases; unmatched junction nucleotides: 8. CDR1 DFQATT and CDR2 SNEGSKA come from the germline V gene (reference sequence). The CDR3 extends over 14 amino acids. The chain's CDR3 is CSASPQGLGTEAFF. In DNA form, the CDR3 reads TGCAGTGCTAGTCCACAGGGGTTAGGCACTGAAGCTTTCTTT.

The chain joins TRBV29-1 to TRBJ2-1, with 10 bases that match TRBD1. Trimming removed 1 base from V and 5 bases from J; junction bases left unmatched: 11. This CDR3 is 17 amino acids long. Per germline, CDR1 SQVTM and CDR2 ANQGSEA. The DNA of the CDR3 is TGCAGCGTTGAAGGGTTGGTGGGGACAGGGGTAAACAATGAGCAGTTCTTC. It codes for CSVEGLVGTGVNNEQFF.

This clone was detected a few times. The rearrangement links TRBV28 to TRBJ1-5, with 10 bases fitting TRBD1. J gave up 7 bases and V 2 bases, and 5 bases lay outside the gene matches. The CDR3 is 15 residues long. In germline, CDR1 is MDHEN, CDR2 SYDVKM. CDR3 sequence: CASSLGDRGLQPQHF. The CDR3 DNA follows: TGTGCCAGCAGTTTAGGTGACAGGGGGCTCCAGCCCCAGCATTTT.

This chain uses TRBV28 with TRBJ2-5; TRBD2 is a possible D gene (5 bases). V lost 5 bases and J lost 4, with 23 bases in between. From germline, CDR1 is MDHEN and CDR2 SYDVKM. The CDR3 sequence is 17 residues long. The CDR3 nucleotides read TGTGCCAGCAGTCCAGCCCATGGGATCTCGGAGGCAGAGACCCAGTACTTC. Amino acid sequence: CASSPAHGISEAETQYF.

The count of this clone is one. The chain has TRBV1 and TRBJ1-5; TRBD1, as called in the table, went unchecked against the DNA. TRBV1 is a known pseudogene. The length of the CDR3 is 22 residues. The CDR3 loop is CTSSHPPGGVRTGFCSNQPQHF. DNA for the CDR3: TGCACCAGCAGCCATCCTCCTGGTGGGGTGAGGACAGGGTTTTGTAGCAATCAGCCCCAGCATTTT.

The chain uses TRBV6-5 and TRBJ2-2; D remains ambiguous. CDR1 and CDR2 from the germline V gene are MNHEY and SVGAGI. The CDR3 spans 15 residues. V lost 2 bases to trimming and J lost 8 bases, with 15 bases between them. The CDR3 here is CASSYGAPVVGELFF. CDR3 coding DNA: TGTGCCAGCAGTTACGGAGCTCCGGTCGTAGGGGAGCTGTTTTTT.

This rearrangement joins TRBV7-3 to TRBJ2-3, with TRBD2 matching 12 bases. This CDR3 has 15 amino acids. V trimming: 5 bases; J trimming: 5 bases; junction bases outside the gene matches: 5. Germline values: CDR1 SGHTA, CDR2 FQGTGA. The CDR3 nucleotides are TGTGCCAGCAGCACCGGACTAGCGGGGAGAGATACGCAGTATTTT. Amino acids: CASSTGLAGRDTQYF.